Listed below are T cell receptor beta chains from one sample, sequenced in a study of response to subunit inactivated influenza vaccine. TCRdb reprocessed the RT-PCR reads via MiXCR and lists one record per CDR3 protein. This table has roughly 500,000 distinct CDR3 sequences, 25% appearing once. Specimen: CD4+ T cells sorted from PBMCs, collected less than 6 days after vaccination. The receptors stem from a man aged 45-65 years who received an inactivated influenza vaccine. The CDR3 runs from the conserved cysteine through the conserved F or W. Fields, in order: V gene, J gene, D gene, clone size, CDR3 protein, CDR3 DNA. D genes are given only for firm matches. Expanded clones are given a class, and other clones once, few, many or no size at all.

TRBV12-3/TRBV12-4	TRBJ1-2	.	once	CASTPGLSLGYGYTF	TGTGCCAGCACACCAGGGTTGTCGCTGGGCTATGGCTACACCTTC
TRBV6-2/TRBV6-3	TRBJ2-3	.	.	CASMRDGTDTQYF	TGTGCCAGCATGAGGGACGGCACAGATACGCAGTATTTT
TRBV3-1	TRBJ2-2	TRBD2	.	CASSRDLAGGRNTGELFF	TGTGCCAGCAGCCGCGACCTAGCGGGGGGGCGGAACACCGGGGAGCTGTTTTTT
TRBV29-1	TRBJ2-5	.	.	CSVRDGGRLETQYF	TGCAGCGTCCGGGATGGGGGAAGGCTGGAGACCCAGTACTTC
TRBV6-1	TRBJ2-3	TRBD1	few	CASSGGQGRTDTQYF	TGTGCCAGCAGTGGGGGACAGGGCCGCACAGATACGCAGTATTTT
TRBV5-1	TRBJ2-1	.	.	CASSLAGHLKGNEQFF	TGCGCCAGCAGCTTGGCCGGACACCTGAAGGGTAATGAGCAGTTCTTC
TRBV7-2	TRBJ1-5	.	.	CASSYYSNQPQHF	TGTGCCAGCAGCTATTATAGCAATCAGCCCCAGCATTTT
TRBV6-1	TRBJ2-1	TRBD2	few	CASRRLAGGRDNEQFF	TGTGCCAGCAGAAGACTAGCGGGAGGTCGGGACAATGAGCAGTTCTTC
TRBV12-3/TRBV12-4	TRBJ2-5	.	.	CASRTRQDQETQYF	TGTGCCAGCAGGACCCGACAGGACCAAGAGACCCAGTACTTC
TRBV15	TRBJ2-7	TRBD1	.	CATSRDLVTGKREQYF	TGTGCCACCAGCAGAGATCTGGTGACAGGGAAACGCGAGCAGTACTTC
TRBV28	TRBJ1-2	TRBD1	once	CDSRRQGVNYGYTF	TGTGACAGCAGAAGACAGGGGGTTAACTATGGCTACACCTTC
TRBV29-1	TRBJ2-7	.	.	CSARWGLSYEQYF	TGCAGCGCCCGATGGGGTCTCTCCTACGAGCAGTACTTC
TRBV30	TRBJ2-3	TRBD2	.	CAWKGEVAGADTQYF	TGTGCCTGGAAGGGGGAGGTAGCGGGAGCAGATACGCAGTATTTT
TRBV25-1	TRBJ2-3	TRBD1	.	CASRGETGVNTDTQYF	TGTGCCAGCAGGGGAGAGACAGGGGTGAACACAGATACGCAGTATTTT
TRBV7-9	TRBJ2-7	.	few	CASSLAVVVGSSYEQYF	TGTGCCAGCAGCTTAGCAGTGGTAGTGGGGAGCTCCTACGAGCAGTACTTC
TRBV7-9	TRBJ2-1	.	many	CASSLAGLGSYNEQFF	TGTGCCAGCAGCTTAGCGGGGTTGGGCTCCTACAATGAGCAGTTCTTC
TRBV2	TRBJ2-2	TRBD1	.	CASSGQGYAGELFF	TGTGCCAGCAGTGGACAGGGGTACGCCGGGGAGCTGTTTTTT
TRBV12-3/TRBV12-4	TRBJ2-1	.	.	CASSFMSLRGNEQFF	TGTGCCAGCAGTTTCATGTCTCTAAGAGGCAATGAGCAGTTCTTC
TRBV29-1	TRBJ2-1	.	.	CSVDGGAEQFF	TGCAGCGTTGATGGTGGCGCAGAGCAGTTCTTC
TRBV10-2	TRBJ2-3	TRBD2	.	CASSESALAGNTDTQYF	TGCGCCAGCAGTGAGTCAGCGCTAGCGGGAAACACAGATACGCAGTATTTT
TRBV11-2	TRBJ2-5	TRBD2	.	CASSLTSGGYETQYF	TGTGCCAGCAGCTTGACTAGCGGGGGCTATGAGACCCAGTACTTC
TRBV5-1	TRBJ2-7	.	.	CASRQGTDQTYEQYF	TGCGCCAGCAGACAAGGGACGGACCAAACCTACGAGCAGTACTTC
TRBV20-1	TRBJ2-1	.	.	CSASGSGVNEQFF	TGCAGTGCTAGTGGTTCGGGGGTGAATGAGCAGTTCTTC
TRBV20-1	TRBJ2-7	TRBD2	few	CSAGGGTSRNEQYF	TGCAGTGCTGGAGGGGGGACTAGTCGGAACGAGCAGTACTTC
TRBV10-3	TRBJ1-2	.	.	CAISDKGDYGYTF	TGTGCCATCAGTGATAAGGGCGACTATGGCTACACCTTC
TRBV4-3	TRBJ1-1	TRBD1	few	CASSQGTGGISEAFF	TGCGCCAGCAGCCAAGGGACAGGGGGCATTTCTGAAGCTTTCTTT
TRBV12-3/TRBV12-4	TRBJ2-7	TRBD1	.	CASSFAGGIEQYF	TGTGCCAGCAGTTTTGCAGGGGGCATCGAGCAGTACTTC
TRBV12-3/TRBV12-4	TRBJ2-3	TRBD1	few	CAISPGTGRRDTQYF	TGTGCCATCTCCCCCGGGACAGGGAGGAGAGATACGCAGTATTTT
TRBV5-1	TRBJ2-1	.	many	CASRQDDSYNEQFF	TGCGCCAGCAGACAAGATGACAGTTACAATGAGCAGTTCTTC
TRBV6-5	TRBJ2-1	TRBD2	few	CASSFTGLAGPMYNEQFF	TGTGCCAGCAGTTTTACGGGACTAGCGGGGCCAATGTACAATGAGCAGTTCTTC
TRBV5-1	TRBJ2-2	TRBD1	few	CASSLEGGQVTGELFF	TGCGCCAGCAGCTTGGAGGGGGGACAGGTCACCGGGGAGCTGTTTTTT
TRBV20-1	TRBJ1-1	.	few	CSARRGGGNTEAFF	TGCAGTGCTCGGAGGGGGGGCGGGAACACTGAAGCTTTCTTT
TRBV11-2	TRBJ2-5	TRBD2	.	CASSLGIGGGSETQYF	TGTGCCAGCAGCTTAGGGATTGGGGGGGGGTCAGAGACCCAGTACTTC
TRBV20-1	TRBJ1-5	TRBD1	.	CSASDWTGGEGNQPQHF	TGCAGTGCTAGTGACTGGACAGGGGGAGAGGGCAATCAGCCCCAGCATTTT
TRBV19	TRBJ1-5	.	few	CASSTLESQQPQHF	TGTGCCAGTAGTACGTTGGAGTCCCAACAGCCCCAGCATTTT
TRBV29-1	TRBJ1-1	TRBD1	many	CSVQQGGYTEAFF	TGCAGCGTTCAACAGGGGGGATACACTGAAGCTTTCTTT
TRBV12-3/TRBV12-4	TRBJ1-6	.	.	CASSFAVYNSPLHF	TGTGCCAGCAGTTTTGCAGTATATAATTCACCCCTCCACTTT
TRBV4-3	TRBJ2-3	.	.	CASSQRSGAPSDTQYF	TGCGCCAGCAGCCAAAGGTCGGGGGCTCCATCAGATACGCAGTATTTT
TRBV15	TRBJ1-1	.	.	CATSTLSRVSTEAFF	TGTGCCACCAGCACCCTCAGCAGGGTTTCCACTGAAGCTTTCTTT
TRBV5-6	TRBJ2-3	TRBD2	.	CASRRGVLTDTQYF	TGTGCCAGCAGGCGGGGGGTCCTCACAGATACGCAGTATTTT